These T cell receptor beta chains were read from a single sample in a study of T-cell memory formation after mild COVID-19. MiXCR, run by TCRdb on the 5' RACE reads, gives a single entry per CDR3 protein. This sample has approximately 410,000 distinct CDR3 sequences, with 23% found just once. The sequenced material came from PBMCs or a T cell subset sorted from them (not recorded which). The source is an adult woman who had mild COVID-19 (a few samples of this study predate the infection). Cell type and time point are not known. The CDR3 runs from the conserved cysteine through the conserved F or W. Fields, in order: V gene, J gene, clone size, D gene, CDR3 length, CDR3 protein, CDR3 DNA. D genes are given only for firm matches. For some rows the clone size is stated as once, few or many, or as a class when expanded; others skip it.

v_gene: TRBV5-5; j_gene: TRBJ2-5; abundance: .; d_gene: .; len: 11; CDR3aa: CASSWDETQYF; CDR3nt: TGTGCCAGCAGTTGGGATGAGACCCAGTACTTC
v_gene: TRBV5-1; j_gene: TRBJ2-3; abundance: few; d_gene: .; len: 15; CDR3aa: CASSLSRGLADTQYF; CDR3nt: TGCGCCAGCAGCTTGAGTCGGGGTTTAGCAGATACGCAGTATTTT
v_gene: TRBV7-2; j_gene: TRBJ2-2; abundance: .; d_gene: .; len: 14; CDR3aa: CASSLGFRAGELFF; CDR3nt: TGTGCCAGCAGCTTAGGCTTCAGGGCCGGGGAGCTGTTTTTT
v_gene: TRBV20-1; j_gene: TRBJ2-7; abundance: .; d_gene: .; len: 12; CDR3aa: CSASWDSYEQYF; CDR3nt: TGCAGTGCTAGTTGGGACTCCTACGAGCAGTACTTC
v_gene: TRBV5-4; j_gene: TRBJ1-4; abundance: few; d_gene: .; len: 15; CDR3aa: CASSAQGWANEKLFF; CDR3nt: TGTGCCAGCAGCGCACAGGGATGGGCTAATGAAAAACTGTTTTTT
v_gene: TRBV11-1; j_gene: TRBJ1-2; abundance: .; d_gene: TRBD1; len: 14; CDR3aa: CASSLGDSPYGYTF; CDR3nt: TGTGCCAGCAGCTTAGGGGACAGCCCCTATGGCTACACCTTC
v_gene: TRBV5-1; j_gene: TRBJ1-2; abundance: .; d_gene: TRBD1; len: 15; CDR3aa: CASSIQGGESYGYTF; CDR3nt: TGCGCCAGCAGCATACAAGGGGGCGAGAGCTATGGCTACACCTTC
v_gene: TRBV5-1; j_gene: TRBJ2-5; abundance: many; d_gene: .; len: 14; CDR3aa: CASSLTAPQETQYF; CDR3nt: TGCGCCAGCAGCTTGACAGCTCCCCAAGAGACCCAGTACTTC
v_gene: TRBV20-1; j_gene: TRBJ2-4; abundance: .; d_gene: .; len: 12; CDR3aa: CSAPRAKNIQYF; CDR3nt: TGCAGTGCCCCAAGGGCCAAAAACATTCAGTACTTC
v_gene: TRBV5-4; j_gene: TRBJ2-2; abundance: .; d_gene: .; len: 14; CDR3aa: CASYPSIWTGELFF; CDR3nt: TGTGCCAGCTACCCGAGTATATGGACCGGGGAGCTGTTTTTT
v_gene: TRBV5-1; j_gene: TRBJ2-7; abundance: few; d_gene: TRBD2; len: 15; CDR3aa: CASTHHGAGLYEQYF; CDR3nt: TGCGCCAGCACGCATCATGGAGCGGGACTCTACGAGCAGTACTTC
v_gene: TRBV19; j_gene: TRBJ2-6; abundance: .; d_gene: .; len: 16; CDR3aa: CASSKTGTSGANVLTF; CDR3nt: TGTGCCAGTAGCAAGACAGGAACCTCTGGGGCCAACGTCCTGACTTTC
v_gene: TRBV29-1; j_gene: TRBJ2-3; abundance: few; d_gene: .; len: 16; CDR3aa: CSVEDPWAGSTDTQYF; CDR3nt: TGCAGCGTTGAAGATCCTTGGGCAGGTAGCACAGATACGCAGTATTTT
v_gene: TRBV5-1; j_gene: TRBJ2-7; abundance: few; d_gene: .; len: 15; CDR3aa: CASSLSRGGSYEQYF; CDR3nt: TGCGCCAGCAGCTTGTCCAGGGGCGGTAGCTACGAGCAGTACTTC
v_gene: TRBV21-1; j_gene: TRBJ1-5; abundance: .; d_gene: .; len: 16; CDR3aa: CASRTGQWKVNQPQHF; CDR3nt: TGTGCCAGCAGAACTGGACAGTGGAAGGTTAATCAGCCCCAGCATTTT
v_gene: TRBV30; j_gene: TRBJ2-3; abundance: few; d_gene: .; len: 16; CDR3aa: CAWRTGAPRGTDTQYF; CDR3nt: TGTGCCTGGAGGACTGGGGCTCCACGGGGCACAGATACGCAGTATTTT
v_gene: TRBV20-1; j_gene: TRBJ1-3; abundance: .; d_gene: .; len: 14; CDR3aa: CSATDRSSGNTIYF; CDR3nt: TGCAGTGCTACGGACCGGAGCTCTGGAAACACCATATATTTT
v_gene: TRBV27; j_gene: TRBJ2-2; abundance: .; d_gene: TRBD2; len: 15; CDR3aa: CASSGLAGNAGELFF; CDR3nt: TGTGCCAGCAGTGGGCTAGCGGGGAACGCGGGGGAGCTGTTTTTT
v_gene: TRBV5-1; j_gene: TRBJ2-2; abundance: few; d_gene: .; len: 13; CDR3aa: CASSFFASGELFF; CDR3nt: TGCGCCAGCAGCTTTTTTGCGTCCGGGGAGCTGTTTTTT
v_gene: TRBV7-7; j_gene: TRBJ2-7; abundance: .; d_gene: .; len: 14; CDR3aa: CASSLSPGSYEQYF; CDR3nt: TGTGCCAGCAGCTTAAGTCCAGGGAGCTACGAGCAGTACTTC
v_gene: TRBV5-1; j_gene: TRBJ1-1; abundance: .; d_gene: .; len: 16; CDR3aa: CASSLDSGLEYTEAFF; CDR3nt: TGCGCCAGCAGCCTCGACAGTGGGTTAGAGTACACTGAAGCTTTCTTT
v_gene: TRBV5-6; j_gene: TRBJ2-7; abundance: .; d_gene: .; len: 15; CDR3aa: CASSLPGYSSYEQYF; CDR3nt: TGTGCCAGCAGCTTGCCAGGCTATAGCTCCTACGAGCAGTACTTC
v_gene: TRBV12-3/TRBV12-4; j_gene: TRBJ2-7; abundance: few; d_gene: .; len: 13; CDR3aa: CASSLGRHDEQYF; CDR3nt: TGTGCCAGCAGTTTGGGGCGGCACGACGAGCAGTACTTC
v_gene: TRBV6-1; j_gene: TRBJ2-5; abundance: .; d_gene: TRBD1; len: 13; CDR3aa: CASILDRRETQYF; CDR3nt: TGTGCCAGCATCCTGGACAGGAGAGAGACCCAGTACTTC
v_gene: TRBV5-1; j_gene: TRBJ2-3; abundance: once; d_gene: TRBD2; len: 15; CDR3aa: CASSSTRGGGNTQYF; CDR3nt: TGCGCCAGCAGCAGTACACGGGGGGGAGGAAATACGCAGTATTTT
v_gene: TRBV7-9; j_gene: TRBJ2-4; abundance: .; d_gene: TRBD1; len: 12; CDR3aa: CASSRQGSIQYF; CDR3nt: TGTGCCAGCAGCCGACAGGGTAGCATTCAGTACTTC
v_gene: TRBV20-1; j_gene: TRBJ1-1; abundance: .; d_gene: .; len: 14; CDR3aa: CSASQGVENTEAFF; CDR3nt: TGCAGTGCCTCACAGGGAGTGGAGAACACTGAAGCTTTCTTT
v_gene: TRBV6-2/TRBV6-3; j_gene: TRBJ2-7; abundance: few; d_gene: .; len: 14; CDR3aa: CASSQADQPGEQYF; CDR3nt: TGTGCCAGCAGTCAAGCGGACCAGCCAGGAGAGCAGTACTTC
v_gene: TRBV4-1; j_gene: TRBJ2-5; abundance: .; d_gene: TRBD2; len: 15; CDR3aa: CASSQLAGVQETQYF; CDR3nt: TGCGCCAGCAGCCAACTCGCGGGGGTCCAAGAGACCCAGTACTTC
v_gene: TRBV6-1; j_gene: TRBJ1-2; abundance: .; d_gene: .; len: 13; CDR3aa: CASSELGRHGYTF; CDR3nt: TGTGCCAGCAGTGAACTCGGGAGACATGGCTACACCTTC
v_gene: TRBV15; j_gene: TRBJ2-3; abundance: many; d_gene: TRBD1; len: 15; CDR3aa: CATNLQGAATDTQYF; CDR3nt: TGTGCCACCAACCTACAGGGGGCTGCCACAGATACGCAGTATTTT
v_gene: TRBV5-1; j_gene: TRBJ2-1; abundance: .; d_gene: TRBD2; len: 15; CDR3aa: CASSSRLAGVNEQFF; CDR3nt: TGCGCCAGCAGCTCAAGACTAGCGGGAGTCAATGAGCAGTTCTTC
v_gene: TRBV6-5; j_gene: TRBJ1-1; abundance: .; d_gene: .; len: 14; CDR3aa: CASSYSGSHTEAFF; CDR3nt: TGTGCCAGCAGTTACTCCGGATCCCACACTGAAGCTTTCTTT
v_gene: TRBV20-1; j_gene: TRBJ2-7; abundance: many; d_gene: .; len: 11; CDR3aa: CSALQGNEQYF; CDR3nt: TGCAGTGCTCTACAGGGTAACGAGCAGTACTTC
v_gene: TRBV7-9; j_gene: TRBJ1-1; abundance: .; d_gene: .; len: 13; CDR3aa: CASSFPVSTEAFF; CDR3nt: TGTGCCAGCAGCTTTCCGGTTAGCACTGAAGCTTTCTTT
v_gene: TRBV6-2/TRBV6-3; j_gene: TRBJ2-7; abundance: .; d_gene: TRBD2; len: 15; CDR3aa: CASSRTSGNSYEQYF; CDR3nt: TGTGCCAGCAGTAGGACTAGCGGAAACTCCTACGAGCAGTACTTC
v_gene: TRBV20-1; j_gene: TRBJ2-1; abundance: .; d_gene: .; len: 13; CDR3aa: CSVLGHTYNEQFF; CDR3nt: TGCAGTGTTTTAGGACATACCTACAATGAGCAGTTCTTC
v_gene: TRBV12-3/TRBV12-4; j_gene: TRBJ2-3; abundance: many; d_gene: .; len: 17; CDR3aa: CASTIRRGLFGTDTQYF; CDR3nt: TGTGCCAGCACCATCCGACGTGGACTGTTCGGCACAGATACGCAGTATTTT
v_gene: TRBV3-1; j_gene: TRBJ2-5; abundance: few; d_gene: .; len: 15; CDR3aa: CASSRNFRDEETQYF; CDR3nt: TGTGCCAGCAGCCGCAACTTTAGGGACGAAGAGACCCAGTACTTC
v_gene: TRBV2; j_gene: TRBJ2-7; abundance: .; d_gene: .; len: 14; CDR3aa: CASRDPAGFYEQYF; CDR3nt: TGTGCCAGCAGAGATCCCGCAGGCTTCTACGAGCAGTACTTC
v_gene: TRBV6-4; j_gene: TRBJ2-1; abundance: few; d_gene: .; len: 16; CDR3aa: CASSDSGESSYNEQFF; CDR3nt: TGTGCCAGCAGTGACTCGGGCGAAAGCTCCTACAATGAGCAGTTCTTC
v_gene: TRBV2; j_gene: TRBJ2-1; abundance: .; d_gene: TRBD2; len: 15; CDR3aa: CASSTGTSAYNEQFF; CDR3nt: TGTGCCAGCAGTACCGGGACTAGCGCTTACAATGAGCAGTTCTTC
v_gene: TRBV24-1; j_gene: TRBJ1-2; abundance: .; d_gene: .; len: 14; CDR3aa: CATSDFGSNYGYTF; CDR3nt: TGTGCCACCAGTGATTTCGGATCTAACTATGGCTACACCTTC
v_gene: TRBV5-1; j_gene: TRBJ2-7; abundance: few; d_gene: TRBD2; len: 16; CDR3aa: CASSSLTGTSGVEQYF; CDR3nt: TGCGCCAGCAGCTCGCTTACCGGCACTAGCGGGGTCGAGCAGTACTTC
v_gene: TRBV7-9; j_gene: TRBJ1-1; abundance: many; d_gene: .; len: 13; CDR3aa: CASSLEANTEAFF; CDR3nt: TGTGCCAGCAGCTTAGAAGCGAACACTGAAGCTTTCTTT
v_gene: TRBV7-9; j_gene: TRBJ1-2; abundance: few; d_gene: TRBD1; len: 17; CDR3aa: CASSSSGTGVPNYGYTF; CDR3nt: TGTGCCAGCAGCTCCAGCGGGACAGGGGTGCCTAACTATGGCTACACCTTC
v_gene: TRBV9; j_gene: TRBJ2-7; abundance: .; d_gene: TRBD2; len: 16; CDR3aa: CASSSYSGRNPYEQYF; CDR3nt: TGTGCCAGCAGCTCATATAGCGGGAGGAACCCCTACGAGCAGTACTTC
v_gene: TRBV19; j_gene: TRBJ2-1; abundance: .; d_gene: TRBD2; len: 14; CDR3aa: CASSMTGGNNEQFF; CDR3nt: TGTGCCAGTAGTATGACGGGGGGAAATAATGAGCAGTTCTTC
v_gene: TRBV12-3/TRBV12-4; j_gene: TRBJ1-2; abundance: few; d_gene: .; len: 15; CDR3aa: CASSLRGSPNYGYTF; CDR3nt: TGTGCCAGCAGTTTAAGGGGCAGCCCAAACTATGGCTACACCTTC
v_gene: TRBV7-6; j_gene: TRBJ1-5; abundance: few; d_gene: .; len: 16; CDR3aa: CASSPGPGRDNQPQHF; CDR3nt: TGTGCCAGCAGCCCCGGGCCGGGGAGGGACAATCAGCCCCAGCATTTT
v_gene: TRBV12-3/TRBV12-4; j_gene: TRBJ2-1; abundance: few; d_gene: TRBD2; len: 14; CDR3aa: CASRLPRLADEQFF; CDR3nt: TGTGCCAGCAGACTACCTCGACTAGCGGATGAGCAGTTCTTC
v_gene: TRBV9; j_gene: TRBJ1-2; abundance: .; d_gene: TRBD1; len: 14; CDR3aa: CASSADRVNYGYTF; CDR3nt: TGTGCCAGCAGCGCGGACAGGGTCAACTATGGCTACACCTTC
v_gene: TRBV11-2; j_gene: TRBJ2-7; abundance: few; d_gene: TRBD2; len: 15; CDR3aa: CASSLGGSGFYEQYF; CDR3nt: TGTGCCAGCAGCTTAGGAGGTAGCGGGTTTTACGAGCAGTACTTC